This T cell receptor beta chain was captured in a study of lung T cells in sarcoidosis with Löfgren's syndrome. The junction had 5 bases not matched to a gene; V was cut back by 6 bases and J by 3 bases. This CDR3 is 14 amino acids long. The germline V gene has CDR1 ENHRY and CDR2 SYGVKD. TCRdb analysed the reads with MiXCR anew, one entry per CDR3 protein. This sample has just under 20,000 distinct CDR3 sequences, with less than 25% found just once. This clonotype was detected ten times or more. Antigen unknown. Study-level points and caveats: These T cells were suggested, not shown, to recognize a putative antigen. The most expanded V genes in Löfgren's patients were reportedly TRAV12-1 and TRBV2.

The V gene is TRBV10-3, the J gene TRBJ2-7; TRBD2 matches 10 bases. The clonotype comes from a human donor with sarcoidosis (Löfgren's syndrome or another form), or a control subject (not recorded which). Sequenced: CD4+ T cells from PBMCs. The CDR3, as DNA: TGTGCCATCAGCCCTAGCGGGAGTTTCTACGAGCAGTACTTC. Translated: CAISPSGSFYEQYF.